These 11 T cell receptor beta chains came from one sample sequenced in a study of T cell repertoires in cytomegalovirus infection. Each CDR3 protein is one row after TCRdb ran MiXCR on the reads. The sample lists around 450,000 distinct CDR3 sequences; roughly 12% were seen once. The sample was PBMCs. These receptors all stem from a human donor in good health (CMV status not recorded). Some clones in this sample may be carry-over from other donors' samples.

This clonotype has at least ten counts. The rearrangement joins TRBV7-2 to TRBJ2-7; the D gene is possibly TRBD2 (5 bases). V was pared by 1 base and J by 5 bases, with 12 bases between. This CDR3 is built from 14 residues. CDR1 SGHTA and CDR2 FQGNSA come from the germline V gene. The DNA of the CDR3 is TGTGCCAGCAGCTTAGACGGAGGTCTCGACGAGCAGTACTTC. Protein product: CASSLDGGLDEQYF.

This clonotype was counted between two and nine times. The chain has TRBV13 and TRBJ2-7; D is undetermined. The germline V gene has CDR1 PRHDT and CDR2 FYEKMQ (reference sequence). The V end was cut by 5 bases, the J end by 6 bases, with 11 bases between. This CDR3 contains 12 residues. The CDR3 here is CASSMGNGEQYF. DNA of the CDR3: TGTGCCAGCAGCATGGGAAACGGCGAGCAGTACTTC.

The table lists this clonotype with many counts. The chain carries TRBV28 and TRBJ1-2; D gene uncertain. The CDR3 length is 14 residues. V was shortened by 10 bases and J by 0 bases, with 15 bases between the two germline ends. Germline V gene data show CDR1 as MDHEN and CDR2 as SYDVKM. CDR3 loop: CATRGHIANYGYTF. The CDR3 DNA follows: TGTGCCACCAGAGGTCATATAGCTAACTATGGCTACACCTTC.

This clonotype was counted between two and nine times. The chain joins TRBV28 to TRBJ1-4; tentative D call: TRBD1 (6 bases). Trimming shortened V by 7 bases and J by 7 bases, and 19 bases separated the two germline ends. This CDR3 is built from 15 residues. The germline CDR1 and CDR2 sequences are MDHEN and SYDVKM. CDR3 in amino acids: CASTPSGAKVEKLFF. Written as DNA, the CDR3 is TGTGCCAGCACCCCCTCGGGGGCAAAGGTTGAAAAACTGTTTTTT.

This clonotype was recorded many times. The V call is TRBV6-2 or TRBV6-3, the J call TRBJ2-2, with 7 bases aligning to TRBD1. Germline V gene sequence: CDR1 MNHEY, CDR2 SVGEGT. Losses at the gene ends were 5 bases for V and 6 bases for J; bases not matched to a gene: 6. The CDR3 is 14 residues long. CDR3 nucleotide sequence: TGTGCCAGCAGTATCCTGACAGGGTCCGGGGAGCTGTTTTTT. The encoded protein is CASSILTGSGELFF.

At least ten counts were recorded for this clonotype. DNA of the CDR3: TGTGCCAGCAGTTTGCCGCAGGGGGCGCCTCGTGGCTACACCTTC. This encodes CASSLPQGAPRGYTF. The chain has TRBV28 and TRBJ1-2; 8 bases map to TRBD1. Germline V gives CDR1 MDHEN, CDR2 SYDVKM. This CDR3 has 15 residues. The junction had 10 bases not matched to a gene; V was cut back by 3 bases and J by 7 bases.

The CDR3 here is CASSIAGTSGFYEQYF. CDR3 bases: TGTGCCAGTAGTATAGCGGGGACTAGCGGCTTCTACGAGCAGTACTTC. The chain carries TRBV19 and TRBJ2-7; 11 bases align to TRBD2. CDR1 and CDR2 (germline): LNHDA, SQIVND (reference sequence). CDR3 length: 16 residues. V was pared by 1 base and J by 3 bases, with 5 bases of the junction left unmatched.

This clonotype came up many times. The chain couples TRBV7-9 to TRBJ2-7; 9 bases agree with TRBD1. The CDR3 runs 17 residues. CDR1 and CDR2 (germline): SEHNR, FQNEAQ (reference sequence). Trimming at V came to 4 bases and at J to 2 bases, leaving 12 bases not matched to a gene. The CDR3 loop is CASSYSSGQGWTYEQYF. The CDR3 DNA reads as TGTGCCAGCAGCTATTCCTCGGGACAGGGTTGGACCTACGAGCAGTACTTC.

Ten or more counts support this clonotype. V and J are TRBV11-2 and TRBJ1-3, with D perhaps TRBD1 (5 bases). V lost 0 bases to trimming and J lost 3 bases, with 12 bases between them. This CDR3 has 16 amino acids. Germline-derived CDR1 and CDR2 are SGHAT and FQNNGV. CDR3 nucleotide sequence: TGTGCCAGCAGCTTAGATTCGGAGGGACTTGGAAACACCATATATTTT. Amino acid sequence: CASSLDSEGLGNTIYF.

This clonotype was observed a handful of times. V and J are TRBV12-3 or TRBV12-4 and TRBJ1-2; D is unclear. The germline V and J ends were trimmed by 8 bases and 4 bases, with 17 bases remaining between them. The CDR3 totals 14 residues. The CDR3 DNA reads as TGTGCCAGCTCCGACCCAGAAAATACCTATGGCTACACCTTC. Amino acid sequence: CASSDPENTYGYTF.

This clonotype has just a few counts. CDR3 sequence: CSVRQGADHEQYF. The DNA of the CDR3 is TGCAGCGTGAGACAGGGGGCAGATCACGAGCAGTACTTC. V is TRBV29-1 and J is TRBJ2-7; 10 bases agree with TRBD1. The germline CDR1 and CDR2 sequences are SQVTM and ANQGSEA. Unmatched junction bases numbered 7, after V lost 6 bases and J lost 5 bases. The CDR3 spans 13 residues.